These T cell receptor beta chains were read from a single sample in a study of naive and memory T cell subsets. A single record per CDR3 protein comes from TCRdb applying MiXCR to the UMI-ligation and nested PCR reads. The table includes approximately 140,000 distinct CDR3 sequences, approximately 18% detected once. The material sequenced was naive CD8+ T cells from blood. The receptors shown here come from a human donor in good health. Both conserved end residues are part of each CDR3. The D gene is left open where the match is weak. Where a row states a size, it is once, few, many or the class of an expanded clone; other rows omit it.

clone_size	j_call	cdr3_length	v_call	d_call	cdr3_nt	cdr3_aa
-	TRBJ2-3	16	TRBV7-3	TRBD1	TGTGCCAGCAGCCGACAGGGGACCGGCGGCACAGATACGCAGTATTTT	CASSRQGTGGTDTQYF
-	TRBJ2-1	16	TRBV6-2/TRBV6-3	TRBD2	TGTGCCAGCAGTCCTCTAGCGGGAGGGCCTCGAAATGAGCAGTTCTTC	CASSPLAGGPRNEQFF
-	TRBJ2-5	17	TRBV7-9	TRBD2	TGTGCCAGCAGCCCAAGGACTAGCGGGAGGGCTGGGGAGACCCAGTACTTC	CASSPRTSGRAGETQYF
few	TRBJ2-1	16	TRBV6-5	TRBD2	TGTGCCAGCAGTTACCTAACGGGTCTAGCGGTGAATGAGCAGTTCTTC	CASSYLTGLAVNEQFF
few	TRBJ2-7	15	TRBV6-2/TRBV6-3	-	TGTGCCAGCAGTTACTCCATTTCGGAATCCTACGAGCAGTACTTC	CASSYSISESYEQYF
-	TRBJ2-7	12	TRBV28	-	TGTGCCAGCAGCCTCGATACGGTCGAGCAGTACTTC	CASSLDTVEQYF
-	TRBJ2-1	13	TRBV7-8	-	TGTGCCAGCAGCTTAGAATCCAATAATGAGCAGTTCTTC	CASSLESNNEQFF
few	TRBJ1-5	14	TRBV20-1	TRBD1	TGCAGTGCTATCTCTGGACAGGGTGGACAGCCCCAGCATTTT	CSAISGQGGQPQHF
-	TRBJ2-3	15	TRBV28	-	TGTGCCAGCAGTAACCGGGCCTTGGCCACAGATACGCAGTATTTT	CASSNRALATDTQYF
few	TRBJ2-7	13	TRBV27	-	TGTGCCAGCAGTTTAGGGACATCGAGCGAGCAGTACTTC	CASSLGTSSEQYF
-	TRBJ1-1	21	TRBV24-1	-	TGTGCCACCAGTGATTTTCATACCGCCCTCTTTGGGTCAAAATCGGACACTGAAGCTTTCTTT	CATSDFHTALFGSKSDTEAFF
-	TRBJ2-7	15	TRBV7-9	TRBD1	TGTGCCAGCAGCTCGAAGACAGGGATGCTCTACGAGCAGTACTTC	CASSSKTGMLYEQYF
few	TRBJ2-7	12	TRBV29-1	-	TGCAGCGTTGAAGATTTCGGCTACGAGCAGTACTTC	CSVEDFGYEQYF
-	TRBJ2-2	17	TRBV23-1	-	TGCGCCAGCAGTCAACCATTCCCGGGCTCGGGCACCGGGGAGCTGTTTTTT	CASSQPFPGSGTGELFF
many	TRBJ1-1	12	TRBV29-1	-	TGCAGCGGGGACCGAATGAACACTGAAGCTTTCTTT	CSGDRMNTEAFF
few	TRBJ1-2	17	TRBV4-3	TRBD1	TGCGCCAGCAGCCAAGCGTCCAGGACAGGGGGCAATGATGGCTACACCTTC	CASSQASRTGGNDGYTF
-	TRBJ2-2	15	TRBV27	TRBD1	TGTGCCAGCAGTTTGGGAGGACAGGGAATCGGGGAGCTGTTTTTT	CASSLGGQGIGELFF